These 15 T cell receptor beta chains originate from one sample sequenced in a study of blood T cell repertoires in COVID-19. Here immunoSEQ multiplex PCR was the method, and the copy in TCRdb shows in-frame clones only, minus some. Of about 140,000 clones in the sample, 75% to 90% were seen once. Input material: PBMCs or T cells enriched from blood (not recorded which). The receptors originated from a man aged 45-60 years who had recovered from COVID-19.

The chain is built from TRBV2 and TRBJ1-5, with 11 bases matching TRBD1. Per the germline V gene, CDR1 is SNHLY and CDR2 is FYNNEI. This CDR3 spans 14 amino acids. V dropped 6 bases and J dropped 6; count of bases not matched to a gene: 4. Written as DNA, the CDR3 is TGTGCCAGCAGACGGGACAGGGGGGTTCAGCCCCAGCATTTT. Translated: CASRRDRGVQPQHF.

V gene TRBV18 combines with J gene TRBJ2-5; D is possibly TRBD2 (6 bases). Germline V gene lookup returns CDR1 KGHSH and CDR2 LQKENI. The V and J ends lost 2 bases and 4 bases respectively, with 11 bases between them. The length of the CDR3 is 14 residues. CDR3 in DNA: TGTGCCAGCTCACCAGGAGGGATCGGAGAGACCCAGTACTTC. Protein: CASSPGGIGETQYF.

This clone was observed a single time. The chain couples TRBV6-5 to TRBJ1-2; D remains ambiguous. V lost 7 bases and J lost 2, with 8 bases in between. Germline V gene lookup returns CDR1 MNHEY and CDR2 SVGAGI. The CDR3 is 12 amino acids. This chain's CDR3 is CASNYLNYGYTF. CDR3 nucleotide sequence: TGTGCCAGCAACTACTTAAACTATGGCTACACCTTC.

This clone was counted only a few times. The V gene is TRBV6-5, the J gene TRBJ2-5; 8 bases line up with TRBD1. The J segment lost 5 bases and the V segment lost 6 bases, leaving 5 bases of the junction unmatched. The CDR3 is made up of 13 amino acids. Germline lookup yields CDR1 MNHEY and CDR2 SVGAGI. The CDR3 reads CASRPGGFETQYF. The CDR3 DNA is TGTGCCAGCAGGCCAGGGGGCTTCGAGACCCAGTACTTC.

This chain links TRBV6-6 with TRBJ1-1, with D tentatively TRBD1 (6 bases). The CDR3 has 16 amino acids. The germline V gene encodes CDR1 MNHNY and CDR2 SVGAGI (reference sequence). The V gene lost 0 bases and the J gene lost 3 bases, with 14 bases spanning the gap. As DNA, the CDR3 is TGTGCCAGCAGTTACTCGCTTGTAGGGGGGGACACTGAAGCTTTCTTT. Protein product: CASSYSLVGGDTEAFF.

J is TRBJ1-2 and V is TRBV3-1 (or the pseudogene TRBV3-2); TRBD1 matches 8 bases. CDR3 length: 13 amino acids. The V gene's germline CDR1 is LGHDT and CDR2 YNNKEL (reference sequence). The V segment lost 4 bases and the J segment 4 bases; nucleotides outside the gene matches: 2. Here the CDR3 reads CASSRQGTYGYTF. As DNA, the CDR3 is TGTGCCAGCAGCCGACAGGGGACCTATGGCTACACCTTC.

The chain employs TRBV29-1 and TRBJ2-7; possible D gene TRBD1, 6 bases. V gave up 0 bases and J gave up 2 bases, with 20 bases separating them. Germline-derived CDR1 and CDR2 are SQVTM and ANQGSEA. This CDR3 spans 17 amino acids. CDR3 coding DNA: TGCAGCGTTGAAGATTGGGGCAGGGGCCTTCTTCCCTACGAGCAGTACGTC. Protein product: CSVEDWGRGLLPYEQYV.

V and J are TRBV29-1 and TRBJ1-1; TRBD1 matches at 7 bases. J gave up 11 bases and V 4 bases, and 10 bases lay outside the gene matches. Per germline, CDR1 SQVTM and CDR2 ANQGSEA. This CDR3 has 12 residues. CDR3 sequence (DNA): TGCAGCGTTGGGCCGACAGGGCTTGAGGCTTTCTTT. Its translation: CSVGPTGLEAFF.

This rearrangement joins TRBV7-3 to TRBJ2-6; tentatively, D is TRBD2 (5 bases). V gave up 1 base and J gave up 0 bases, with 10 bases separating them. Germline values: CDR1 SGHTA, CDR2 FQGTGA. The CDR3 spans 17 residues. The CDR3 loop reads CASSLSGSSSGANVLTF. The CDR3, as DNA: TGTGCCAGCAGCTTAAGTGGGAGTAGCTCTGGGGCCAACGTCCTGACTTTC.

The chain has TRBV18 and TRBJ2-7; D remains ambiguous. Germline lookup yields CDR1 KGHSH and CDR2 LQKENI. V lost 0 bases and J lost 5, with 14 bases in between. CDR3 size: 15 residues. CDR3 DNA: TGTGCCAGCTCACCACCGTCCGAGAACCGAAACGAGCAGTACTTC. It encodes CASSPPSENRNEQYF.

The chain couples TRBV30 to TRBJ2-7; 8 bases are shared with TRBD2. The length of the CDR3 is 17 residues. V trimming: 5 bases; J trimming: 3 bases; junction bases outside the gene matches: 18. Per germline, CDR1 GTSNPN and CDR2 SVGIG (reference sequence). This CDR3 reads CAWRGGAGVGRSYEQYF. For the CDR3, the DNA is TGTGCCTGGCGAGGGGGAGCGGGAGTAGGCCGCAGCTACGAGCAGTACTTC.

This clone was seen only a few times. The chain recombines TRBV19 with TRBJ2-7; TRBD2 matches at 7 bases. CDR3 length: 13 residues. Losses at the gene ends were 6 bases for V and 3 bases for J; bases not matched to a gene: 5. From germline, CDR1 is LNHDA and CDR2 SQIVND (reference sequence). Here the CDR3 DNA reads TGTGCCAGTAGACCCGCGGGGGTCTACGAGCAGTACTTC. Amino acids: CASRPAGVYEQYF. The complete variable domain, with remaining parts taken from reference TRBV19 and TRBJ2-7, reads DGGITQSPKYLFRKEGQNVTLSCEQNLNHDAMYWYRQDPGQGLRLIYYSQIVNDFQKGDIAEGYSVSREKKESFPLTVTSAQKNPTAFYLCASRPAGVYEQYFGPGTRLTVT.

The gene calls are TRBV28 and TRBJ2-7; D is ambiguous. V was cut by 7 bases and J by 0 bases, with 13 bases left in between. Looked up from germline, CDR1 is MDHEN and CDR2 is SYDVKM. The CDR3 runs 14 residues. Here the CDR3 reads CASTGTPRSYEQYF. The CDR3 region has the DNA TGTGCCAGCACCGGTACTCCTCGCTCCTACGAGCAGTACTTC.

This clone was recorded a few times. The chain recombines TRBV9 with TRBJ2-1, with D tentatively TRBD2 (5 bases). The CDR3 consists of 13 residues. V dropped 0 bases and J dropped 13 bases, with 14 bases sitting between them. Germline CDR1 reads SGDLS; CDR2 reads YYNGEE. The CDR3: CASSVVIGSGQFF. CDR3 bases: TGTGCCAGCAGCGTAGTAATAGGGTCGGGACAGTTCTTC. The whole variable domain, remainder taken from reference TRBV9 and TRBJ2-1, is DSGVTQTPKHLITATGQRVTLRCSPRSGDLSVYWYQQSLDQGLQFLIQYYNGEERAKGNILERFSAQQFPDLHSELNLSSLELGDSALYFCASSVVIGSGQFFGPGTRLTVL.

The J gene is TRBJ1-6, the V gene TRBV2, with a weak D call TRBD1 (6 bases). Germline-derived CDR1 and CDR2 are SNHLY and FYNNEI. The CDR3 consists of 16 residues. V was trimmed by 7 bases and J by 10 bases, leaving 23 bases between them. The CDR3 nucleotides are TGTGCCAGCACTCCATCTCTAGGGGGTTGGGGATCACCCCTCCACTTT. Its protein product is CASTPSLGGWGSPLHF.